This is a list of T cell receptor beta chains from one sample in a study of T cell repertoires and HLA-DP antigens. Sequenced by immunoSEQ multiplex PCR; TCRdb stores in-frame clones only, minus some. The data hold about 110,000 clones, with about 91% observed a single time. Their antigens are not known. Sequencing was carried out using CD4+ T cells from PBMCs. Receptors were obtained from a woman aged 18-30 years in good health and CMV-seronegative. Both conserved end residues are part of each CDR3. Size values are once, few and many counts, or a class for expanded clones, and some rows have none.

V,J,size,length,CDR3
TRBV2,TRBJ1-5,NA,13,CATSGDSNQPQHF
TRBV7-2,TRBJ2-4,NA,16,CASSFFAGIAKNIQYF
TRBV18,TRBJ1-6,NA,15,CASSPGTGENSPLHF
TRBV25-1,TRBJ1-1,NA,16,CASSDVTGGRRAEAFF
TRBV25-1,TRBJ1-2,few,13,CASSDRAGYGYTF
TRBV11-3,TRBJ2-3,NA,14,CASSTSGGTDTQYF
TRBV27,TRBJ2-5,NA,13,CASSPTGSETQYF
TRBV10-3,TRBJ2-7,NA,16,CAISEGSGTRSYEQYF
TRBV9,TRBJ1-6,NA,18,CASSASGVGSSYNSPLHF
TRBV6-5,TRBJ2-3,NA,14,CASSPGRITDTQYF
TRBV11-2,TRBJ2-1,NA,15,CASRSNRGTYNEQFF
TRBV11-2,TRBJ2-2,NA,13,CASSLVDAGELFF
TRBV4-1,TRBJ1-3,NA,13,CASSQGPANTIYF
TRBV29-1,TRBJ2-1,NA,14,CSVGGRQSDNEQFF
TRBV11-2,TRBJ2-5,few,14,CASSLRTNKLAQYF
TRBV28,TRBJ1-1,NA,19,CASSFGGGRLPRGNTEAFF
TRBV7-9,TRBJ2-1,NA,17,CASSPSLTGYISNEQFF
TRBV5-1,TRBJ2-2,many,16,CASSLEEGQNTGELFF
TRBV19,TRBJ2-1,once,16,CASSIVTSGRGNEQFF
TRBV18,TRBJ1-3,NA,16,CASSPLDSGSGNTIYF
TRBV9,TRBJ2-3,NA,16,CASSVVGGSLTNTQYF
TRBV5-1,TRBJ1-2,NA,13,CASSLVTGDGYTF
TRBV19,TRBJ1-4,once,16,CASTYPGAGDNEKLFF
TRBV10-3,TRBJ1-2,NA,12,CATYRVGYGYTF
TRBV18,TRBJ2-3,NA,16,CASSPIRQGYSDTQYF
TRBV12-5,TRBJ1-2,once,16,CASGLVFGGSNYGYTF
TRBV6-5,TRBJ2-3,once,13,CASSRGVTDTQYF
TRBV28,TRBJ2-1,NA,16,CASREQGALLGIEQFF
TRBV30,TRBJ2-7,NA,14,CAWSQKGTSGIKYF
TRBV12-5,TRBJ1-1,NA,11,CASAVNTEAFF
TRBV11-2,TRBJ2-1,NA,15,CASSEAGGSYNEQFF
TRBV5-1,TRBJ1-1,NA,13,CASSAGQGQEAFF
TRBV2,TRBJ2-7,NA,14,CASSERETKNEQYF
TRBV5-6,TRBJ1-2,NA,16,CASSSIIGQGFRGYTF
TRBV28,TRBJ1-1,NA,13,CASGQGVRTEAFF
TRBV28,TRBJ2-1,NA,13,CASSGLAENEQFF
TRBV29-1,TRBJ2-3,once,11,CSVAVADTQYF
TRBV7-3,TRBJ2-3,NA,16,CASSLWGPTSTDTQYF
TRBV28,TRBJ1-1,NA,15,CASSFLEGAGTEAFF
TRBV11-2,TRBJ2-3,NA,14,CASSLDLNTDTQYF
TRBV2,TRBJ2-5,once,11,CASQRQETQYF
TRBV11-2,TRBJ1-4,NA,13,CASSSRTNEKLFF
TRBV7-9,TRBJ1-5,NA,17,CASSPGQVGGSNQPQHF
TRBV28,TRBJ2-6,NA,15,CASRPGERGANVLTF
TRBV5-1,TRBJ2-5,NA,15,CASSSSGGTQETQYF
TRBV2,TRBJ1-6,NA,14,CASSGGRTNSPLHF
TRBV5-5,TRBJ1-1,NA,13,CASSLAGQLGAFF
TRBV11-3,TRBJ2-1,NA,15,CASSLDRGSYNEQFF
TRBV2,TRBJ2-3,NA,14,CASDLAGGADTQYF
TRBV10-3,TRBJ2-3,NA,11,CAISESEKRDF
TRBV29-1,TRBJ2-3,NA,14,CSVPTSGVTDTQYF
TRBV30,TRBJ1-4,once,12,CAWSRRGEKLFF
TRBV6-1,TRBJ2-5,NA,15,CASSAYDRVRETQYF
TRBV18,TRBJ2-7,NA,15,CASSPLFAGVGEQYF
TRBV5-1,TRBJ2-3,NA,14,CASSQREGPDTQYF
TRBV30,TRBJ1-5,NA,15,CAWSPGQISNQPQHF
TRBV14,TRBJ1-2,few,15,CASSHAGQASYGYTF
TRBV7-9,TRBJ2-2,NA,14,CASSLVDSPGELFF
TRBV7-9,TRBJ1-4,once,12,CASVRRNEKLFF